The T cell receptor (beta chain) under discussion was sequenced for a study of T cell repertoires in cytomegalovirus infection. Looked up from germline, CDR1 is MNHEY and CDR2 is SMNVEV (reference sequence). The CDR3 runs 14 residues. V dropped 5 bases and J dropped 3; count of bases not matched to a gene: 6. MiXCR was run by TCRdb on the reads, yielding one entry per CDR3 protein. The profile shows about a million distinct CDR3 sequences, roughly a third of them singletons. Comments on this clonotype: The antigen is unknown.

This receptor was obtained from a human donor in good health (CMV status not recorded). Some clones in this sample may be carry-over from other donors' samples. This chain links TRBV27 with TRBJ2-5; 7 positions match TRBD1. The sample in question was cultured CD8+ T cells from PBMCs, obtained from culture after CMV antigen stimulation. In DNA form, the CDR3 reads TGTGCCAGCAGTCCCCAGACAGGGAAAGAGACCCAGTACTTC. It encodes CASSPQTGKETQYF.